This T cell receptor beta chain was obtained from a study of OX40 agonist ivuxolimab in advanced cancers. The V end was cut by 2 bases, the J end by 7 bases, with 4 bases between. Per the germline V gene, CDR1 is SEHNR and CDR2 is FQNEAQ (reference sequence). The CDR3 has 11 residues. A word on this clone: Its antigen is as yet unknown.

Findings of the study overall: CD4+ and CD8+ T cells in blood underwent clonal expansion by week 6 at 0.1 to 3.0 mg/kg.

This table comes from immunoSEQ multiplex PCR, and its TCRdb copy is limited to in-frame clones, with some not included. This sample has about 73,000 clones, with approximately 90% found just once. This chain uses TRBV7-9 with TRBJ2-3; D is undetermined. The TCR comes from an adult with an advanced solid tumor such as melanoma, head and neck, liver or kidney cancer. The sequencing used CD4+ or CD8+ T cells sorted from blood, collected in a trial of the OX40 agonist ivuxolimab. The CDR3 DNA is TGTGCCAGCAGCTTAATAAATACGCAGTATTTT. Protein product: CASSLINTQYF.